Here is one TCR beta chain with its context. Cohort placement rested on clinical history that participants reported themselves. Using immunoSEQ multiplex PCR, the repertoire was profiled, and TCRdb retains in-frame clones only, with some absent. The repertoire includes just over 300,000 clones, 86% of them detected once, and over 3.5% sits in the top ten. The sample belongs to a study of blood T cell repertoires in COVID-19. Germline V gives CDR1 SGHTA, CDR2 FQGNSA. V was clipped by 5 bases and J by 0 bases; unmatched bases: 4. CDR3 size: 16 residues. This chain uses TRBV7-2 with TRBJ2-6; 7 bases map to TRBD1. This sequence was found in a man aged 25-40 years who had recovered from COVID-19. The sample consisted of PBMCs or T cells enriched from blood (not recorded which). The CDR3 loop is CASSTRQGSGANVLTF. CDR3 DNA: TGTGCCAGCAGCACAAGACAGGGCTCTGGGGCCAACGTCCTGACTTTC.